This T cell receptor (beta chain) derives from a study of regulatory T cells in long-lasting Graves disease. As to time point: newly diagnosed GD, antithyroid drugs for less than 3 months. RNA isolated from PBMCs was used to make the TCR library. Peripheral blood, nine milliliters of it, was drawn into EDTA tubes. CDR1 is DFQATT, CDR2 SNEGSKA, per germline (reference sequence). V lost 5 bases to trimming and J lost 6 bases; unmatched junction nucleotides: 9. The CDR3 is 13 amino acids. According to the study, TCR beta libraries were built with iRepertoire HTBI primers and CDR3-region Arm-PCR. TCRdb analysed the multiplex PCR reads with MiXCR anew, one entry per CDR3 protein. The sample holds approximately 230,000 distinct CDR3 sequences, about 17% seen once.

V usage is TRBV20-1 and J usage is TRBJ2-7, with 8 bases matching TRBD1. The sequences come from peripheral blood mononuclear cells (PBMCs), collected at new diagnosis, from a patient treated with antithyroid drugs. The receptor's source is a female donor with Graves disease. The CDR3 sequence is CSAPDRARGEQYF. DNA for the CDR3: TGCAGTGCTCCGGACAGGGCGAGGGGCGAGCAGTACTTC.